This TCR beta chain was recovered during a study of cytomegalovirus exposure and HLA in healthy donors. This clone was recorded once. Its antigen is unknown. It was with 60 Vbeta and 13 Jbeta primers that the PCR ran. The table came from immunoSEQ multiplex PCR; TCRdb's copy has only in-frame clones and leaves some out. The table lists 150,000 to 200,000 clones, approximately 70% of them singletons. Whole-study findings and limits: Most TCR beta V segments were productive about 87% or about 30% of the time in an earlier analysis.

Donors were ostensibly healthy at sampling, although undocumented immune exposures were probable. Germline V gene sequence: CDR1 SGHNT, CDR2 YYREEE (reference sequence). There are 14 residues in the CDR3. Unmatched junction bases numbered 1, after V lost 3 bases and J lost 1 base. The receptor was isolated from a man aged 18 to 29 in good health and CMV-seropositive. The sequencing sample was made of PBMCs. J is TRBJ1-2 and V is TRBV5-4, with 9 bases that match TRBD1. The DNA of the CDR3 is TGTGCCAGCAGCTGGGACAGGGATAACTATGGCTACACCTTC. Translating it yields CASSWDRDNYGYTF.